The 13 T cell receptor beta chains reported below all come from one sample, sequenced in a study of chemoradiotherapy in HPV16-positive cancers. Some clones are missing from TCRdb's copy, which holds only in-frame ones; the method was immunoSEQ multiplex PCR. The data contain about 31,000 clones, roughly 80% of them seen just once; the ten biggest clones take up less than 6.5%. The input for sequencing was blood, taken from a patient who underwent chemoradiotherapy. Receptors were obtained from a human donor with HPV-associated anogenital cancer.

The V gene is TRBV5-1, the J gene TRBJ2-1, with 7 bases lining up with TRBD2. J was trimmed by 0 bases and V by 7 bases; bases with no gene match: 7. The CDR3 has 15 amino acids. CDR1 and CDR2 from the germline V gene are SGHRS and YFSETQ. The CDR3 DNA follows: TGCGCCAGCCGGAATAGCGGGTCCTCCTACAATGAGCAGTTCTTC. Its protein product is CASRNSGSSYNEQFF.

The J gene is TRBJ1-1, the V gene TRBV2; tentatively, D is TRBD1 (6 bases). CDR3 length: 14 amino acids. The germline V and J ends were trimmed by 4 bases and 1 base, with 10 bases remaining between them. Germline CDR1 and CDR2: SNHLY and FYNNEI. Written as DNA, the CDR3 is TGTGCCAGCAGTGTTCGCAGGGGGAACACTGAAGCTTTCTTT. This sequence encodes CASSVRRGNTEAFF.

This chain joins TRBV29-1 and TRBJ2-1; D is possibly TRBD2 (6 bases). The germline CDR1 and CDR2 sequences are SQVTM and ANQGSEA. The CDR3 length is 13 residues. V lost 3 bases and J 4 bases, leaving 10 bases between the germline ends. The CDR3 sequence: CSVDRRGYNEQFF. CDR3 nucleotides: TGCAGCGTTGACAGGCGGGGTTACAATGAGCAGTTCTTC.

The chain employs TRBV2 and TRBJ2-5; no clear D gene. The CDR3 is 14 residues long. V was trimmed by 6 bases and J by 0 bases, leaving 11 bases between them. Germline CDR1 is SNHLY and CDR2 is FYNNEI. CDR3 sequence: CASSATQYQETQYF. The CDR3 DNA reads TGTGCCAGCAGCGCAACTCAGTACCAAGAGACCCAGTACTTC.

This CDR3 reads CASSLQGAGGYTF. CDR3 bases: TGCGCCAGCAGCTTACAGGGGGCGGGTGGCTACACCTTC. This chain uses TRBV5-1 with TRBJ1-2, with 9 bases fitting TRBD1. Trimming at V came to 2 bases and at J to 7 bases, leaving 3 bases not matched to a gene. The germline V gene encodes CDR1 SGHRS and CDR2 YFSETQ. The CDR3 consists of 13 residues.

The V call is TRBV30, the J call TRBJ2-7; D perhaps matches TRBD2 (7 bases). V lost 4 bases, J lost 6 bases, and 10 bases lay in between. CDR3 size: 11 residues. CDR1 is GTSNPN and CDR2 is SVGIG in the germline V gene (reference sequence). CDR3 DNA: TGTGCCTGGAACGCGGGGGCCGAGCAGTACTTC. It codes for CAWNAGAEQYF.

V usage is TRBV5-6 and J usage is TRBJ2-3; TRBD1 agrees at 9 bases. Germline CDR1 is SGHDT and CDR2 is YYEEEE. J was trimmed by 3 bases and V by 3 bases; bases with no gene match: 2. The CDR3 consists of 14 residues. The CDR3 protein is CASSSGQGTDTQYF. DNA for the CDR3: TGTGCCAGCAGCTCGGGACAGGGAACAGATACGCAGTATTTT.

V and J are TRBV28 and TRBJ1-1; D may be TRBD1 (6 bases). The length of the CDR3 is 14 residues. Germline V gene data show CDR1 as MDHEN and CDR2 as SYDVKM. V was pared by 5 bases and J by 1 base, with 11 bases between. CDR3 bases: TGTGCCAGCAGTCGGCCGGGACAGAACACTGAAGCTTTCTTT. Translated: CASSRPGQNTEAFF.

This chain connects TRBV6-5 to TRBJ1-1, with D tentatively TRBD1 (6 bases). CDR1 and CDR2 from the germline V gene are MNHEY and SVGAGI. This CDR3 has 15 amino acids. Trimming took off 6 bases at V and 0 bases at J, with 14 bases between the two ends. Written as DNA, the CDR3 is TGTGCCAGCAGCTTCTTGGGGGCTATGAACACTGAAGCTTTCTTT. This sequence encodes CASSFLGAMNTEAFF.

This chain joins TRBV7-8 and TRBJ2-4; 7 bases are shared with TRBD2. The CDR3 loop spans 15 amino acids. CDR1 SGHVS and CDR2 FQNEAQ come from the germline V gene. J gave up 3 bases and V 4 bases, and 6 bases lay outside the gene matches. The CDR3: CASSSRGTNKNIQYF. As DNA, the CDR3 is TGTGCCAGCAGCTCCCGCGGGACTAACAAAAACATTCAGTACTTC.

In its sample, this clone was seen once. The chain couples TRBV6-1 to TRBJ1-4; possibly TRBD1 for D (5 bases). Germline V gene data show CDR1 as MNHNS and CDR2 as SASEGT. The CDR3 spans 17 residues. V lost 1 base, J lost 0 bases, and 12 bases lay in between. The CDR3 reads CASSEDRSPATNEKLFF. The DNA for the CDR3 is TGTGCCAGCAGTGAAGACAGGAGTCCAGCAACTAATGAAAAACTGTTTTTT.

This chain connects TRBV7-2 to TRBJ2-3; possibly TRBD1 or TRBD2 for D (5 bases each). Germline V gene lookup returns CDR1 SGHTA and CDR2 FQGNSA. V was cut by 2 bases and J by 2 bases, with 11 bases left in between. The CDR3 runs to 15 residues. The CDR3 spells CASSLLGRNTDTQYF. The CDR3 DNA reads TGTGCCAGCAGCTTACTGGGACGAAACACAGATACGCAGTATTTT.

V and J are TRBV21-1 and TRBJ2-3; the DNA was not used to check the table's D call, TRBD2. TRBV21-1 is a listed pseudogene. There are 15 residues in the CDR3. CDR3 in amino acids: CASSNKGALADTQYF. CDR3 in DNA: TGTGCCAGCAGCAATAAGGGAGCCTTAGCAGATACGCAGTATTTT.